The 26 T cell receptor beta chains given below trace back to one sample, sequenced in a study of T cell clonotyping in hematopoietic cell transplantation. Sequenced by immunoSEQ multiplex PCR; TCRdb stores in-frame clones only, minus some. There are several hundred clones in the sample; around 96% occur only once, and more than 6% lies in the top ten. Time point meaning: recipient sample about 28 days before transplant, after cytoreduction. Material: peripheral blood mononuclear cells, obtained before stem cell transplant. These TCRs come from a woman in her thirties or forties with acute myeloid leukemia. Some clones in this sample may be carry-over from other donors' samples.

This clone showed up just once. V gene TRBV20-1 combines with J gene TRBJ2-5, with D unclear. The V end lost 3 bases, the J end lost 7 bases, and 6 bases lay between the germline ends. The CDR3 has 10 amino acids. CDR1 and CDR2 from the germline V gene are DFQATT and SNEGSKA (reference sequence). The CDR3 coding sequence is TGCAGTGCTAGTAAGGGGACCCAGTACTTC. This sequence encodes CSASKGTQYF.

V usage is TRBV7-9 and J usage is TRBJ2-5; TRBD2 is a possible D gene (5 bases). Germline assignment: CDR1 SEHNR and CDR2 FQNEAQ (reference sequence). There are 15 residues in the CDR3. Deletions cut 1 base from V and 5 bases from J, with 14 bases between. This CDR3 reads CASSLGPGSGETQYF. CDR3 in DNA: TGTGCCAGCAGCTTAGGTCCAGGTTCGGGGGAGACCCAGTACTTC.

This clone was detected once. This sequence joins TRBV6-4 and TRBJ2-3, with 16 positions matching TRBD2. There are 16 residues in the CDR3. Germline lookup yields CDR1 MRHNA and CDR2 SNTAGT. V dropped 3 bases and J dropped 4; count of bases not matched to a gene: 1. CDR3 sequence: CASSEGLAGGPDTQYF. DNA for the CDR3: TGTGCCAGCAGTGAGGGACTAGCGGGAGGGCCAGATACGCAGTATTTT.

The chain carries TRBV2 and TRBJ2-7; 11 bases are shared with TRBD2. Germline CDR1 and CDR2: SNHLY and FYNNEI. V lost 2 bases to trimming and J lost 6 bases; unmatched junction nucleotides: 0. This CDR3 has 13 amino acids. CDR3 DNA: TGTGCCAGCAGTGAACTAGCGGGAGGCGAGCAGTACTTC. Translation gives CASSELAGGEQYF.

V usage is TRBV10-3 and J usage is TRBJ2-3; D gene uncertain. Germline lookup yields CDR1 ENHRY and CDR2 SYGVKD. V was pared by 0 bases and J by 1 base, with 11 bases between. This CDR3 has 16 amino acids. This chain's CDR3 is CAISESAAPGTDTQYF. The CDR3 nucleotides are TGTGCCATCAGTGAGTCTGCAGCGCCTGGCACAGATACGCAGTATTTT.

The chain joins TRBV6-6 to TRBJ1-5; TRBD1 aligns across 7 bases. Unmatched junction bases numbered 12, after V lost 6 bases and J lost 7 bases. Germline V CDR1 and CDR2: MNHNY, SVGAGI (reference sequence). The CDR3 is 15 residues long. The CDR3, as DNA: TGTGCCAGCAGCTCCTCAGGGGGAATAAGACAGCCCCAGCATTTT. It codes for CASSSSGGIRQPQHF.

The CDR3 DNA is TGTGCCAGCAGCCCCTTAATTTACAATGAGCAGTTCTTC. Translated, it gives CASSPLIYNEQFF. This chain uses TRBV11-2 with TRBJ2-1; D is unresolved. V was pared by 5 bases and J by 4 bases, with 9 bases between. Per germline, CDR1 SGHAT and CDR2 FQNNGV. This CDR3 spans 13 amino acids.

This clone was observed a single time. This sequence joins TRBV21-1 and TRBJ2-7; the D segment call TRBD1 is taken from the table without a DNA check. TRBV21-1 represents a pseudogene. This CDR3 is built from 18 residues. The CDR3 protein is CASSKESGGLPLGYEQYF. The CDR3 coding sequence is TGTGCCAGCAGCAAAGAGTCAGGGGGCCTCCCTCTTGGGTACGAGCAGTACTTC.

This sequence joins TRBV4-2 and TRBJ2-5, with TRBD2 matching 9 bases. The trim removed 0 bases at V and 5 bases at J, leaving 4 bases unmatched. The CDR3 sequence is 15 residues long. Germline V gene sequence: CDR1 LGHNA, CDR2 YNFKEQ. The CDR3 loop is CASSQEREGGETQYF. Here the CDR3 DNA reads TGTGCCAGCAGCCAAGAGCGGGAGGGCGGGGAGACCCAGTACTTC.

V is TRBV9 and J is TRBJ1-5, with D uncertain. The CDR3 is made up of 15 amino acids. Trimming shortened V by 0 bases and J by 0 bases, and 7 bases separated the two germline ends. The germline gives CDR1 SGDLS, CDR2 YYNGEE. CDR3 sequence reads: CASSVGEISNQPQHF. In nucleotides, the CDR3 is TGTGCCAGCAGCGTAGGGGAGATTAGCAATCAGCCCCAGCATTTT.

The chain couples TRBV28 to TRBJ2-5, with 8 bases lining up with TRBD2. The CDR3 loop spans 13 amino acids. Germline V gene lookup returns CDR1 MDHEN and CDR2 SYDVKM. The ends lost 7 bases at V and 4 bases at J; junction bases unmatched: 5. The CDR3 sequence is CASTSGGGETQYF. The CDR3 DNA reads TGTGCCAGCACCTCGGGAGGGGGAGAGACCCAGTACTTC.

J is TRBJ2-7 and V is TRBV27; TRBD1 might be the D (6 bases). Trimming took 0 bases from V and 7 from J, leaving 25 bases between them. The CDR3 totals 18 residues. Germline assignment: CDR1 MNHEY and CDR2 SMNVEV (reference sequence). Written as DNA, the CDR3 is TGTGCCAGCAGTTTATCATCCCGGAGGACAGCTCCCCGAAGAGAGCAGTACTTC. Translating it yields CASSLSSRRTAPRREQYF.

The J gene is TRBJ1-2, the V gene TRBV6-5; weak D call: TRBD1 (6 bases). The CDR3 contains 12 residues. CDR1 is MNHEY, CDR2 SVGAGI, per germline. The CDR3 nucleotides are TGTGCTACCACAGGGAGTTGGCATGGCTACACCTTC. Translating it yields CATTGSWHGYTF.

The V and J genes are TRBV29-1 and TRBJ1-1; the D is unclear. The V and J ends lost 7 bases and 7 bases respectively, with 16 bases between them. There are 12 residues in the CDR3. Germline CDR1 and CDR2: SQVTM and ANQGSEA. The CDR3 loop is CSARTKLGEAFF. The CDR3 DNA reads as TGCAGCGCCCGGACGAAATTGGGTGAAGCTTTCTTT.

J is TRBJ1-6 and V is TRBV27; 8 bases match TRBD1. Per the germline V gene, CDR1 is MNHEY and CDR2 is SMNVEV (reference sequence). V lost 2 bases and J lost 9; bases outside the gene matches: 12. The CDR3 runs to 17 residues. CDR3 coding DNA: TGTGCCAGCAGTTTACCCCCCACAGGGGGTCGAGGTTCACCCCTCCACTTT. Its protein product is CASSLPPTGGRGSPLHF.

V gene TRBV23-1 combines with J gene TRBJ1-1; tentative D call: TRBD1 (5 bases). TRBV23-1 is an open reading frame whose function is uncertain. The CDR3 contains 15 residues. With 3 bases removed from V and 10 bases from J, the gap between germline ends came to 21 bases. CDR3 in amino acids: CASSHSLGDARAAFF. The DNA of the CDR3 is TGCGCCAGCAGTCACTCTCTCGGGGACGCCAGAGCAGCTTTCTTT.

V usage is TRBV5-1 and J usage is TRBJ2-2, with D unclear. CDR3 length: 12 amino acids. V lost 3 bases to trimming and J lost 2 bases, with 2 bases between them. Germline loops: CDR1 SGHRS, CDR2 YFSETQ. The CDR3 DNA is TGCGCCAGCAGCTATAACACCGGGGAGCTGTTTTTT. It is translated as CASSYNTGELFF.

The chain couples TRBV30 to TRBJ1-3, with 8 bases matching TRBD1. After removal of 1 base from V and 3 bases from J, the junction contained 5 bases not matched to a gene. The germline gives CDR1 GTSNPN, CDR2 SVGIG (reference sequence). CDR3 length: 15 residues. In nucleotides, the CDR3 is TGTGCCTGGAGTGCACAGGGGGTCCTTGGAAACACCATATATTTT. Encoded protein: CAWSAQGVLGNTIYF.

The chain recombines TRBV6-1 with TRBJ2-5; D unresolved. The CDR3 length is 12 residues. The germline V gene encodes CDR1 MNHNS and CDR2 SASEGT. V was shortened by 4 bases and J by 6 bases, with 9 bases between the two germline ends. In DNA, the CDR3 is TGTGCCAGCAGTGGCGTTTTACAGACCCAGTACTTC. It is translated as CASSGVLQTQYF.

The chain combines TRBV5-1 with TRBJ2-7, with D perhaps assigned TRBD1 or TRBD2 (5 bases each). This CDR3 has 14 residues. The germline V and J ends were trimmed by 0 bases and 3 bases, with 10 bases remaining between them. Looked up from germline, CDR1 is SGHRS and CDR2 is YFSETQ. Written as DNA, the CDR3 is TGCGCCAGCAGCTTGGGGAGGCAGGGCTACGAGCAGTACTTC. Its translation is CASSLGRQGYEQYF.

The chain joins TRBV5-6 to TRBJ1-5; no clear D. Trimming stripped 2 bases from V and 1 base from J, with 7 bases between. This CDR3 spans 14 amino acids. Germline V gene data show CDR1 as SGHDT and CDR2 as YYEEEE. CDR3 nucleotide sequence: TGTGCCAGCAGCTTCTTAGAGAGCAATCAGCCCCAGCATTTT. Translation gives CASSFLESNQPQHF.

The V and J genes are TRBV6-1 and TRBJ2-1, with D perhaps TRBD2 (5 bases). The V gene's germline CDR1 is MNHNS and CDR2 SASEGT. The V and J ends lost 1 base and 9 bases respectively, with 13 bases between them. The CDR3 runs 14 residues. Written as DNA, the CDR3 is TGTGCCAGCAGTGAAGAGGGCGGGTGGGTTGAGCAGTTCTTC. Translation: CASSEEGGWVEQFF.

The chain recombines TRBV6-5 with TRBJ2-1, with TRBD1 matching over 9 bases. CDR1 MNHEY and CDR2 SVGAGI come from the germline V gene. V lost 1 base to trimming and J lost 5 bases; unmatched junction nucleotides: 6. This CDR3 is 16 amino acids long. CDR3 coding DNA: TGTGCCAGCAGTTACTTGGGACAGGGAGTCCACAATGAGCAGTTCTTC. Translating it yields CASSYLGQGVHNEQFF.

This chain joins TRBV5-1 and TRBJ2-2; no reliable D call. Trimming took off 1 base at V and 1 base at J, with 8 bases between the two ends. The CDR3 length is 15 residues. The germline gives CDR1 SGHRS, CDR2 YFSETQ. The chain's CDR3 is CASSLSRGNTGELFF. Written as DNA, the CDR3 is TGCGCCAGCAGCTTGTCTCGAGGGAACACCGGGGAGCTGTTTTTT.

V and J are TRBV11-2 and TRBJ2-3, with a tentative D call TRBD1 (6 bases). Germline V lookup: CDR1 SGHAT, CDR2 FQNNGV. The ends were cut back, 4 bases at V and 3 bases at J, with 14 bases in the middle. This CDR3 has 15 amino acids. The CDR3: CASSSTGFETDTQYF. The CDR3 bases are TGTGCCAGCAGCTCTACAGGGTTCGAGACAGATACGCAGTATTTT.

This chain links TRBV27 with TRBJ2-1; 13 bases line up with TRBD2. The CDR3 length is 15 residues. J was trimmed by 9 bases and V by 6 bases; bases with no gene match: 8. CDR1 and CDR2 (germline): MNHEY, SMNVEV (reference sequence). The CDR3 region is CASRSATSGRTEQFF. CDR3 DNA sequence: TGTGCCAGCAGATCGGCGACTAGCGGGAGGACTGAGCAGTTCTTC.